This T cell receptor (beta chain) was identified in a study of T cells in localized non-small cell lung cancer. Study-wide findings and caveats: When the top 100 tumor clones were examined, a median approximately 57 of them also appeared in the adjacent lung, which was paired and uninvolved. Among the tissues sampled, uninvolved adjacent lung had the highest T cell clonality, above tumor. Sequencing involved a lone tumor region, leaving heterogeneity possible.

Produced via immunoSEQ multiplex PCR; TCRdb's table is partial and in-frame only. The sample comprises tens of thousands of clones, 92% of which are singletons, and over 2% rests with the top ten. Trimming removed 7 bases at V and 2 bases at J, with 16 bases between. This CDR3 is built from 15 residues. Germline V lookup: CDR1 SGHTA, CDR2 FQGNSA. A word on this clone: As yet, its antigen is unknown.

V usage is TRBV7-2 and J usage is TRBJ2-3; TRBD1 or TRBD2 may be the D gene (6 bases each). Sequencing used peripheral blood, obtained before any cancer treatment. This TCR came from an older female donor with stage I lung adenocarcinoma. CDR3 sequence (DNA): TGTGCCAGCAACCCGTGGGGGGCCCACACAGATACGCAGTATTTT. It yields the protein CASNPWGAHTDTQYF.